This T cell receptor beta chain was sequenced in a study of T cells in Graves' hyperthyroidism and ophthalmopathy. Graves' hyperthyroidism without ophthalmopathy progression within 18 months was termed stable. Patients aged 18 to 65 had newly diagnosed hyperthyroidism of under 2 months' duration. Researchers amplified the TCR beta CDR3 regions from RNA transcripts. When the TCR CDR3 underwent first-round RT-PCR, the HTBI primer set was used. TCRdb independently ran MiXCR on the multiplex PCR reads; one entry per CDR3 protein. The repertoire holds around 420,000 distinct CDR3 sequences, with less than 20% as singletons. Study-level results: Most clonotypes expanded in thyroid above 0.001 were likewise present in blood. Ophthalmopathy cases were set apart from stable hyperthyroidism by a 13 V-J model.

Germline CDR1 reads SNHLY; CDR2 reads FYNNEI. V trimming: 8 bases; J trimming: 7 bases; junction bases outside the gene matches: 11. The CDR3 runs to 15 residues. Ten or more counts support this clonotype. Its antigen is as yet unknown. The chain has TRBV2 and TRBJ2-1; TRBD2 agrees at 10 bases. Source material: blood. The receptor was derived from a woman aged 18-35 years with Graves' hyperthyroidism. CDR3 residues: CASGGLAGEGNEQFF. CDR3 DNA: TGTGCCAGCGGGGGGCTAGCGGGAGAGGGGAATGAGCAGTTCTTC.